Presented here are 26 T cell receptor beta chains from one specimen sequenced in a study of cytomegalovirus exposure and HLA in healthy donors. Primers: 60 Vbeta forward and 13 Jbeta reverse. The table came from immunoSEQ multiplex PCR; TCRdb's copy has only in-frame clones and leaves some out. The sample consists of about 150,000 clones, roughly 70% of them appearing once. Sequenced material: PBMCs. These receptors originate from a man aged 30 to 39 in good health and CMV-seronegative.

The chain is built from TRBV7-9 and TRBJ2-5, with a possible D match to TRBD2 (6 bases). CDR3 length equals 15 residues. Trimming cost V 3 bases and J 0 bases, with 11 bases left between them. The germline CDR1 and CDR2 sequences are SEHNR and FQNEAQ (reference sequence). DNA for the CDR3: TGTGCCAGCAGCTTCACCTCGGGGGACCAAGAGACCCAGTACTTC. Amino acid sequence: CASSFTSGDQETQYF.

CDR3 amino acids: CASSALSGGVYEQYF. In DNA form, the CDR3 reads TGTGCCAGCAGCGCGCTAAGCGGGGGAGTCTACGAGCAGTACTTC. This chain connects TRBV9 to TRBJ2-7, with TRBD2 matching 8 bases. CDR1 is SGDLS, CDR2 YYNGEE, per germline. Trimming at V came to 3 bases and at J to 3 bases, leaving 8 bases not matched to a gene. The CDR3 loop spans 15 amino acids.

The chain joins TRBV7-9 to TRBJ1-2; TRBD1 agrees at 9 bases. This CDR3 region has 15 residues. The junction had 6 bases not matched to a gene; V was cut back by 0 bases and J by 7 bases. The germline gives CDR1 SEHNR, CDR2 FQNEAQ (reference sequence). The CDR3 DNA is TGTGCCAGCAGCTTAGCGCAGGGACAGGGTGGTGGCTACACCTTC. Its protein product is CASSLAQGQGGGYTF.

This chain joins TRBV4-2 and TRBJ1-2; 9 bases agree with TRBD1. V shed 3 bases and J 7 bases; nucleotides not matched to a gene: 9. The germline V gene encodes CDR1 LGHNA and CDR2 YNFKEQ. The CDR3 covers 15 residues. CDR3 in DNA: TGTGCCAGCAGCCAGGGGACAGGGTATTTGGGTGGCTACACCTTC. Protein: CASSQGTGYLGGYTF.

V is TRBV29-1 and J is TRBJ1-1; D possibly corresponds to TRBD1 (5 bases). With 5 bases removed from V and 0 bases from J, the gap between germline ends came to 13 bases. This CDR3 comprises 14 residues. Germline V gene sequence: CDR1 SQVTM, CDR2 ANQGSEA. The CDR3 DNA is TGCAGCGTTCGACTTGACAGCATGAACACTGAAGCTTTCTTT. As protein: CSVRLDSMNTEAFF.

The chain carries TRBV29-1 and TRBJ1-5, with D perhaps matching TRBD1 (5 bases). CDR3 size: 14 residues. The V gene's germline CDR1 is SQVTM and CDR2 ANQGSEA. Trimming removed 3 bases at V and 2 bases at J, with 11 bases between. The CDR3 bases are TGCAGCGTTGATTGGGGGGATGGCAATCAGCCCCAGCATTTT. This sequence encodes CSVDWGDGNQPQHF.

The chain is built from TRBV5-4 and TRBJ2-2, with 8 nucleotides matching TRBD1. Germline V gene lookup returns CDR1 SGHNT and CDR2 YYREEE (reference sequence). J gave up 4 bases and V 5 bases, and 4 bases lay outside the gene matches. The CDR3 is 14 residues long. CDR3 in DNA: TGTGCCAGCAGTACGGACAGGGTCACCGGGGAGCTGTTTTTT. Amino acid sequence: CASSTDRVTGELFF. Full variable domain (rest looked up from reference TRBV5-4 and TRBJ2-2): ETGVTQSPTHLIKTRGQQVTLRCSSQSGHNTVSWYQQALGQGPQFIFQYYREEENGRGNFPPRFSGLQFPNYSSELNVNALELDDSALYLCASSTDRVTGELFFGEGSRLTVL.

Regarding this clone: The germline gene is not matched at one end of the junction; a read error may be the cause. The chain recombines TRBV25-1 with TRBJ1-2, with D possibly matching TRBD1 (5 bases). The CDR3 is made up of 14 amino acids. In germline, CDR1 is MGHDK, CDR2 SYGVNS. The CDR3: CASSGTGRDYGYPF. The DNA for the CDR3 is TGTGCCAGCAGTGGAACCGGGAGGGACTATGGCTACCCCTTC.

The chain uses TRBV15 and TRBJ1-2; 12 positions match TRBD1. J was trimmed by 4 bases and V by 5 bases; bases with no gene match: 5. Germline CDR1 is LNHNV and CDR2 is YYDKDF (reference sequence). There are 15 residues in the CDR3. The CDR3 bases are TGTGCCACCAGCGACCGGGACAGGGGGCTCTATGGCTACACCTTC. It yields the protein CATSDRDRGLYGYTF.

The genes are TRBV7-9 and TRBJ1-1; a possible D gene is TRBD1 (5 bases). CDR3 length: 15 amino acids. V lost 3 bases and J 3 bases, leaving 14 bases between the germline ends. Germline V CDR1 and CDR2: SEHNR, FQNEAQ (reference sequence). The CDR3 protein is CASSFGALADTEAFF. The CDR3 region has the DNA TGTGCCAGCAGCTTTGGGGCCTTGGCGGACACTGAAGCTTTCTTT. Full variable domain (rest looked up from reference TRBV7-9 and TRBJ1-1): DTGVSQNPRHKITKRGQNVTFRCDPISEHNRLYWYRQTLGQGPEFLTYFQNEAQLEKSRLLSDRFSAERPKGSFSTLEIQRTEQGDSAMYLCASSFGALADTEAFFGQGTRLTVV.

This clone was counted between two and nine times. The chain carries TRBV19 and TRBJ2-3; 11 bases are shared with TRBD1. In germline, CDR1 is LNHDA, CDR2 SQIVND (reference sequence). V gave up 6 bases and J gave up 4 bases; unmatched junction bases: 6. This CDR3 region has 15 residues. The CDR3 DNA reads TGTGCCAGTAGACCGGACAGGGGGCTTGCAGATACGCAGTATTTT. It yields the protein CASRPDRGLADTQYF.

This clone was counted a single time. The V call is TRBV19, the J call TRBJ1-5; D not certain. V was trimmed by 3 bases and J by 7 bases, leaving 10 bases between them. The CDR3 contains 13 residues. The germline V gene encodes CDR1 LNHDA and CDR2 SQIVND (reference sequence). The CDR3 here is CASSISGWQPQHF. The CDR3 DNA reads TGTGCCAGTAGTATTTCAGGATGGCAGCCCCAGCATTTT.

The chain carries TRBV19 and TRBJ2-3; possible D gene TRBD2, 7 bases. Looked up from germline, CDR1 is LNHDA and CDR2 is SQIVND (reference sequence). The CDR3 extends over 17 amino acids. V was shortened by 7 bases and J by 2 bases, with 22 bases between the two germline ends. DNA of the CDR3: TGTGCCAGTATAGGCTCTTTTTCGGCGGGGGCCACAGATACGCAGTATTTT. This codes for CASIGSFSAGATDTQYF.

This rearrangement joins TRBV7-8 to TRBJ1-5; D gene uncertain. The V gene's germline CDR1 is SGHVS and CDR2 FQNEAQ. The CDR3 totals 14 residues. The V and J ends lost 5 bases and 0 bases respectively, with 8 bases between them. CDR3 coding DNA: TGTGCCAGCAGCGAAGGAGATAGCAATCAGCCCCAGCATTTT. It codes for CASSEGDSNQPQHF. Together with reference TRBV7-8 and TRBJ1-5, the CDR3 gives the full variable domain: GAGVSQSPRYKVAKRGQDVALRCDPISGHVSLFWYQQALGQGPEFLTYFQNEAQLDKSGLPSDRFFAERPEGSVSTLKIQRTQQEDSAVYLCASSEGDSNQPQHFGDGTRLSIL.

V usage is TRBV7-6 and J usage is TRBJ1-5; D unclear. Germline CDR1 is SGHVS and CDR2 is FNYEAQ. The CDR3 extends over 13 amino acids. V shed 5 bases and J shed 1 base, with 6 bases lying between them. As DNA, the CDR3 is TGTGCCAGCAGCACGGGGAGCAATCAGCCCCAGCATTTT. Encoded protein: CASSTGSNQPQHF.

This clone was detected once. A read error may produce the germline difference seen at one junction end. The chain combines TRBV7-9 with TRBJ2-7, with 7 bases aligning to TRBD1. This CDR3 spans 16 amino acids. Germline CDR1 is SEHNR and CDR2 is FQNEAQ (reference sequence). Here the CDR3 reads CSSSPSSGTDSYEQYF. CDR3 coding DNA: TGTTCCAGCAGCCCCTCTTCCGGGACAGACTCCTACGAGCAGTACTTC.

This sequence joins TRBV5-4 and TRBJ1-3; TRBD1 agrees at 7 bases. This CDR3 is built from 15 residues. Germline V gene sequence: CDR1 SGHNT, CDR2 YYREEE (reference sequence). Unmatched junction bases numbered 1, after V lost 0 bases and J lost 1 base. CDR3 amino acids: CASSLAGGSGNTIYF. CDR3 DNA sequence: TGTGCCAGCAGCTTGGCAGGGGGATCTGGAAACACCATATATTTT.

The V gene is TRBV6-1, the J gene TRBJ2-5, with a possible D match to TRBD2 (5 bases). This CDR3 is built from 13 residues. Deletions cut 7 bases from V and 2 bases from J, with 11 bases between. Germline CDR1 and CDR2: MNHNS and SASEGT. This CDR3 is CASTKEVQETQYF. DNA of the CDR3: TGTGCCAGCACTAAGGAGGTTCAAGAGACCCAGTACTTC.

The chain uses TRBV7-9 and TRBJ2-1; a weak D match, TRBD2 (7 bases). The CDR3 consists of 14 residues. CDR1 and CDR2 from the germline V gene are SEHNR and FQNEAQ (reference sequence). Deletions cut 2 bases from V and 6 bases from J, with 11 bases between. In DNA form, the CDR3 reads TGTGCCAGCAGCTTACCGGGGGGCCCCAATGAGCAGTTCTTC. Translation gives CASSLPGGPNEQFF.

This clone was seen a single time. The junction differs from germline at one of its ends, possibly a read error. The chain uses TRBV2 and TRBJ1-2; 9 nucleotides line up with TRBD1. CDR3 length: 13 residues. In germline, CDR1 is SNHLY, CDR2 FYNNEI. The CDR3: CASIRQGVYGYPF. The DNA for the CDR3 is TGTGCCAGCATTAGACAGGGGGTCTATGGCTACCCCTTC. Drawing the rest from reference TRBV2 and TRBJ1-2, the complete variable domain is EPEVTQTPSHQVTQMGQEVILRCVPISNHLYFYWYRQILGQKVEFLVSFYNNEISEKSEIFDDQFSVERPDGSNFTLKIRSTKLEDSAMYFCASIRQGVYGYPFGSGTRLTVV.

The chain is built from TRBV5-5 and TRBJ1-6, with unresolved D. The CDR3 consists of 13 residues. Looked up from germline, CDR1 is SGHKS and CDR2 is YYEKEE (reference sequence). V was clipped by 0 bases and J by 10 bases, with 8 bases between them. The CDR3 sequence: CASSLDQESPLHF. As DNA, the CDR3 is TGTGCCAGCAGCTTGGATCAGGAATCACCCCTCCACTTT. Looking up the rest from reference TRBV5-5 and TRBJ1-6 gives the full variable domain: DAGVTQSPTHLIKTRGQQVTLRCSPISGHKSVSWYQQVLGQGPQFIFQYYEKEERGRGNFPDRFSARQFPNYSSELNVNALLLGDSALYLCASSLDQESPLHFGNGTRLTVT.

In regard to this clone: Germline and junction disagree at one end, which may indicate a read error. The V gene is TRBV5-4, the J gene TRBJ1-6; D is undetermined. This CDR3 region has 15 residues. Germline lookup yields CDR1 SGHNT and CDR2 YYREEE (reference sequence). DNA of the CDR3: TGTGCCAGCAGCGCCGGACTTTTGAGAAATTCACCCCTCAACTTT. Amino acids: CASSAGLLRNSPLNF.

The CDR3, as DNA: TGTGCTAGTGGTTTGCTTCACGGGGTAGCTCATTACGAGCAGTACTTC. It specifies CASGLLHGVAHYEQYF. The chain carries TRBV12-5 and TRBJ2-7, with TRBD2 as a possible D gene (5 bases). Germline CDR1 and CDR2: LGHNT and FRNRAP. This CDR3 has 16 amino acids. Trimming removed 2 bases from V and 4 bases from J, with 18 bases in between. The full variable domain, rest sourced from reference TRBV12-5 and TRBJ2-7, is DARVTQTPRHKVTEMGQEVTMRCQPILGHNTVFWYRQTMMQGLELLAYFRNRAPLDDSGMPKDRFSAEMPDATLATLKIQPSEPRDSAVYFCASGLLHGVAHYEQYFGPGTRLTVT.

The V gene is TRBV4-2, the J gene TRBJ2-7; 7 nucleotides line up with TRBD1. The CDR3 sequence is 16 residues long. V gave up 1 base and J gave up 0 bases; unmatched junction bases: 6. Germline CDR1 is LGHNA and CDR2 is YNFKEQ. The DNA of the CDR3 is TGTGCCAGCAGCCAAGCAGGGGGTGGATACTCCTACGAGCAGTACTTC. The encoded protein is CASSQAGGGYSYEQYF.

This clone was seen more than once but under ten times. CDR3 sequence reads: CASSLYSSSYEQYF. CDR3 nucleotide sequence: TGTGCCAGCAGTTTATACAGTAGCTCCTACGAGCAGTACTTC. The chain couples TRBV27 to TRBJ2-7; D remains unclear. Germline loops: CDR1 MNHEY, CDR2 SMNVEV (reference sequence). This CDR3 is 14 amino acids long. Trimming cost V 1 base and J 0 bases, with 7 bases left between them.

This clone was detected a few times. The chain is built from TRBV5-1 and TRBJ2-1; no definite D call. The CDR3 spans 11 residues. V shed 4 bases and J shed 6 bases, with 5 bases lying between them. Per germline, CDR1 SGHRS and CDR2 YFSETQ. This chain's CDR3 is CASSVGNEQFF. The DNA of the CDR3 is TGCGCCAGCAGCGTCGGCAATGAGCAGTTCTTC.